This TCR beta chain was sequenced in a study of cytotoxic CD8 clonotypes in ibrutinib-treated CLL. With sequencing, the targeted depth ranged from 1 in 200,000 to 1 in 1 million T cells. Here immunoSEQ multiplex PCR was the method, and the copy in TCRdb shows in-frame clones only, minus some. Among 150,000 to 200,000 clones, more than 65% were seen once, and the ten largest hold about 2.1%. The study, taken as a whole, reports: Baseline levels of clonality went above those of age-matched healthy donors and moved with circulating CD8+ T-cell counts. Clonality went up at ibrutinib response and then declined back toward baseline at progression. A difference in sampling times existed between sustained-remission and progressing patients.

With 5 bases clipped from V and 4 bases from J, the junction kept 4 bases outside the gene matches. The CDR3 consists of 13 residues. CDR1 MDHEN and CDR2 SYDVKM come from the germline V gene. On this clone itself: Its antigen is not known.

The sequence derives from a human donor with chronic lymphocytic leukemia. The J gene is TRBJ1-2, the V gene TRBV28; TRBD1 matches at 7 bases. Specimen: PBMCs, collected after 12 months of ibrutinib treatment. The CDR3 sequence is CASSEGQAYGYTF. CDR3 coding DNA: TGTGCCAGCAGTGAAGGACAGGCCTATGGCTACACCTTC.